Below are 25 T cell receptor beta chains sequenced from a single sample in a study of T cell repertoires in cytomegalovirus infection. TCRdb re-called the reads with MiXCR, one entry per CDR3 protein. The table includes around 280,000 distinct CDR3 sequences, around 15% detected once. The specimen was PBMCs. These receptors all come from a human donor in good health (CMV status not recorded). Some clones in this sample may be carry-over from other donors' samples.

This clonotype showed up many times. The CDR3 DNA reads as TGTGCCAGCAGCCGACCTGAGGCTAGGAGCTCCTACGAGCAGTACTTC. Protein product: CASSRPEARSSYEQYF. This sequence joins TRBV28 and TRBJ2-7; D is unclear. Germline V gives CDR1 MDHEN, CDR2 SYDVKM. Trimming removed 6 bases at V and 0 bases at J, with 18 bases between. This CDR3 is built from 16 residues.

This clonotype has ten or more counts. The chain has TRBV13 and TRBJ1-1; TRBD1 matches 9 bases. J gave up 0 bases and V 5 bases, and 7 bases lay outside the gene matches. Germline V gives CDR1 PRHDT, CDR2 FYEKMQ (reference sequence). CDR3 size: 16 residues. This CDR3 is CASSPRRQGVNTEAFF. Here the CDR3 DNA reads TGTGCCAGCAGCCCTCGGCGACAGGGGGTGAACACTGAAGCTTTCTTT.

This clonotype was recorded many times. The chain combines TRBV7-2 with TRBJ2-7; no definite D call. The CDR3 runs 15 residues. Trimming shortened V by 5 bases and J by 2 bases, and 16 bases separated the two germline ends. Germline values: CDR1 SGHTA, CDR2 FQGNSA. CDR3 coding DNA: TGTGCCAGCAGCATCTCCAGCGCTGCCGCCTACGAGCAGTACGTC. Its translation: CASSISSAAAYEQYV.

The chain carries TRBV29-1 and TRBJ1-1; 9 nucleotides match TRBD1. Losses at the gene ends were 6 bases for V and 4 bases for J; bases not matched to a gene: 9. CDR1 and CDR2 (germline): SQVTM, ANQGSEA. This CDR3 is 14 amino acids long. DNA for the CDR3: TGCAGCGTGCACCTGGGACAGGGAGGCACTGAAGCTTTCTTT. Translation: CSVHLGQGGTEAFF.

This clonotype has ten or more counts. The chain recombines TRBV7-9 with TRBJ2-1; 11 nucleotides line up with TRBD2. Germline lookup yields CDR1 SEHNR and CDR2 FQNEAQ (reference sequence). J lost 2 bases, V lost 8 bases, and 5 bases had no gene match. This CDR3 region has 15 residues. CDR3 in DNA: TGTGCCAGCGCCCTGGGACTAGCGGCCTACAATGAGCAGTTCTTC. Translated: CASALGLAAYNEQFF.

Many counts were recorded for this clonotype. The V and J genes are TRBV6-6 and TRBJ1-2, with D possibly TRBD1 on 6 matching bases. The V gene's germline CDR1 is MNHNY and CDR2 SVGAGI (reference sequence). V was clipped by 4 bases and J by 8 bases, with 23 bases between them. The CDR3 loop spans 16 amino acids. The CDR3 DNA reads TGTGCCAGCAGTTTAGGAGCAGGGGCTGGTAAAGCAGGCTACACCTTC. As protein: CASSLGAGAGKAGYTF.

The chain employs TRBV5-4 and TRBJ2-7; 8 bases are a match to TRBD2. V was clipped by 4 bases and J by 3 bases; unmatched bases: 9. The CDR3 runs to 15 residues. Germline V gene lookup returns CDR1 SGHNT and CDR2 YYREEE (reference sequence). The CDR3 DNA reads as TGTGCCAGCAGCCCTGAGGGGCGGGGGGACTACGAGCAGTACTTC. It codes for CASSPEGRGDYEQYF.

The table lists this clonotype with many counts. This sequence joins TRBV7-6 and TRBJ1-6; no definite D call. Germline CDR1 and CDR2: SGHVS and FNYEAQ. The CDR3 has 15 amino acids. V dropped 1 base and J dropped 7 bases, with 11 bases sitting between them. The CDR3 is CASSLEAQENSPLHF. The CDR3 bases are TGTGCCAGCAGCTTAGAAGCTCAGGAGAATTCACCCCTCCACTTT.

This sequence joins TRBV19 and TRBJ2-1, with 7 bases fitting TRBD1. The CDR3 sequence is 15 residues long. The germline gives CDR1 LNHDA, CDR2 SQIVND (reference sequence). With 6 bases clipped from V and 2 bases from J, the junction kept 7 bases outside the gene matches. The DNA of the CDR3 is TGTGCCAGTAGATCGAGACAGGGAACCTACAATGAGCAGTTCTTC. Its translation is CASRSRQGTYNEQFF.

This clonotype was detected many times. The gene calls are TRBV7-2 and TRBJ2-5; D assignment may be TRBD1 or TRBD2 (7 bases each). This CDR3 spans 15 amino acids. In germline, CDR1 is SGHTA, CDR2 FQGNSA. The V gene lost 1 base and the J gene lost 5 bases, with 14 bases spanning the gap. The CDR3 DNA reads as TGTGCCAGCAGCTTAGAGCAGGGGGGGCGGGAGACCCAGTACTTC. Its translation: CASSLEQGGRETQYF.

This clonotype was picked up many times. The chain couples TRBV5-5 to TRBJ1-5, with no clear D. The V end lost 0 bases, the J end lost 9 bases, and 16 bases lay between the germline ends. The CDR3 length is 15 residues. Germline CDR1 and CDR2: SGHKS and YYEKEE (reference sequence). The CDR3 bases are TGTGCCAGCAGCTTGGAAAGCAGCCTTTCCCTGCCCCAGCATTTT. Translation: CASSLESSLSLPQHF.

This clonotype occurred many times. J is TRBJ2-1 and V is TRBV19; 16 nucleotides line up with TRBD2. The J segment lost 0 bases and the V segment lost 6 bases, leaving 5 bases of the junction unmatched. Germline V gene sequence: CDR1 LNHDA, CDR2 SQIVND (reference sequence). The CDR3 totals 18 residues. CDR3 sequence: CASRPGLAGGPSYNEQFF. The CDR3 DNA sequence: TGTGCCAGTAGACCGGGACTAGCGGGAGGGCCCTCCTACAATGAGCAGTTCTTC.

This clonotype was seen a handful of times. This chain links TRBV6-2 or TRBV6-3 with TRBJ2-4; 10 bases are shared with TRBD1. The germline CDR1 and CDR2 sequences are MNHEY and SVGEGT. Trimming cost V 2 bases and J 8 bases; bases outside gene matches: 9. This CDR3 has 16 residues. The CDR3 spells CASSYGRLGQGHIQYF. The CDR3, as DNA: TGTGCCAGCAGTTACGGAAGGCTGGGACAGGGGCACATTCAGTACTTC.

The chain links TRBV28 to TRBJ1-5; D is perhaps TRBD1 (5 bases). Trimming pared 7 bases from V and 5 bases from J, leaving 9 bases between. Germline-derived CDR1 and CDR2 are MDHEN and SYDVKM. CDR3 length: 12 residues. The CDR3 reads CASTFRDQPQHF. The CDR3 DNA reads TGTGCCAGCACTTTCAGGGATCAGCCCCAGCATTTT.

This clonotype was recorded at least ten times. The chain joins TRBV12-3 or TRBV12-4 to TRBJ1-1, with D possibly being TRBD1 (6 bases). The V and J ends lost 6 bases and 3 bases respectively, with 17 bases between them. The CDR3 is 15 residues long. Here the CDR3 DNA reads TGTGCCAGCAGCCACGACAGGAGGAGGGACACTGAAGCTTTCTTT. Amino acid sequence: CASSHDRRRDTEAFF.

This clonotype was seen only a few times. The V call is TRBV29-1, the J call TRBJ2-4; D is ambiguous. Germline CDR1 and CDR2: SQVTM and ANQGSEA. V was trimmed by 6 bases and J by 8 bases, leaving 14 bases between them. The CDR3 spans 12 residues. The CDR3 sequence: CSVPTGRDIQYF. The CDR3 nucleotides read TGCAGCGTCCCTACGGGTCGGGACATTCAGTACTTC.

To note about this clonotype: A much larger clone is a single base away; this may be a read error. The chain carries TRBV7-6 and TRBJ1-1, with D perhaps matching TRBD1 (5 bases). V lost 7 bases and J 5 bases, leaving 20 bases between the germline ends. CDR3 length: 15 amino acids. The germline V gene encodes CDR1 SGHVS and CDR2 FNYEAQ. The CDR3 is CASNPSATGGTEAFF. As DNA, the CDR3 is TGTGCCAGCAACCCAAGCGCCACCGGGGGGACTGAAGCTTTCTTT.

CDR3 bases: TGTGCCAGCAGCCAAACCTGGGGGGCTTACAATGAGCAGTTCTTC. This translates into CASSQTWGAYNEQFF. This chain uses TRBV3-1 with TRBJ2-1; the D gene could be TRBD1 or TRBD2 (6 bases each). The CDR3 covers 15 residues. V gave up 2 bases and J gave up 4 bases, with 12 bases separating them. Germline V gives CDR1 LGHDT, CDR2 YNNKEL (reference sequence).

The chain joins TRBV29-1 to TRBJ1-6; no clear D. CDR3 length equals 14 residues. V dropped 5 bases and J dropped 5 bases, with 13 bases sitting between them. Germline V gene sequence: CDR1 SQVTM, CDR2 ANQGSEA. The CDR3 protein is CSVKMEGNNSPLHF. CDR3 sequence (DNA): TGCAGCGTTAAGATGGAGGGCAATAATTCACCCCTCCACTTT.

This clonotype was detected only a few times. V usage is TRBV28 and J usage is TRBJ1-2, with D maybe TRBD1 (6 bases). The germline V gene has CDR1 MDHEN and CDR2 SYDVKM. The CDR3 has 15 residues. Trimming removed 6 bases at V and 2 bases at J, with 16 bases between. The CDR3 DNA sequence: TGTGCCAGCAGACCGAGACAGGCGATAAACTATGGCTACACCTTC. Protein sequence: CASRPRQAINYGYTF.

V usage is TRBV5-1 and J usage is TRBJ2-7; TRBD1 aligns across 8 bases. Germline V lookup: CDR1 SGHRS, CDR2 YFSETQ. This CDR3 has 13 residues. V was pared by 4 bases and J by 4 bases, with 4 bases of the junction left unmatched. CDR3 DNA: TGCGCCAGCAGCCTCCAGGGGGCATACGAGCAGTACTTC. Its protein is CASSLQGAYEQYF.

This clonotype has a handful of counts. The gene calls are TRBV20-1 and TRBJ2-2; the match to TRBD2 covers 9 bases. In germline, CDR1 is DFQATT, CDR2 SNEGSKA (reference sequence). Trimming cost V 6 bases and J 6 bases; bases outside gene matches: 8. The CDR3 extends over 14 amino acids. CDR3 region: CSARGGRGPGELFF. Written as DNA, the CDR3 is TGCAGTGCCAGGGGCGGGAGGGGGCCCGGGGAGCTGTTTTTT.

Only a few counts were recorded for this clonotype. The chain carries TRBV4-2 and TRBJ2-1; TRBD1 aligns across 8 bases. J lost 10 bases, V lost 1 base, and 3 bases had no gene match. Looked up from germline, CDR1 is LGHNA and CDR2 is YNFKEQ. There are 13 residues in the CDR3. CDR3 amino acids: CASSQARDREQFF. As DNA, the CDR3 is TGTGCCAGCAGCCAAGCCCGGGACAGGGAGCAGTTCTTC.

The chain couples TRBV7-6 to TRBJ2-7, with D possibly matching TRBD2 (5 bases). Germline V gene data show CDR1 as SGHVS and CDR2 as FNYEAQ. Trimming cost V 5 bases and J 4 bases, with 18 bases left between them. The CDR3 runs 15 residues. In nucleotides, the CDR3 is TGTGCCAGCAGCCTCCCTAAGGGCGGGTGTTACGAGCAGTACTTC. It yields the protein CASSLPKGGCYEQYF.

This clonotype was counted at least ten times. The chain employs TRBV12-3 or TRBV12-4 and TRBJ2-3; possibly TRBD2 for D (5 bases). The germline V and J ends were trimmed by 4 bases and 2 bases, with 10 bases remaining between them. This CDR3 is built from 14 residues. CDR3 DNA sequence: TGTGCCAGCAGTTCCGAGGGTCTCACAGATACGCAGTATTTT. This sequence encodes CASSSEGLTDTQYF.